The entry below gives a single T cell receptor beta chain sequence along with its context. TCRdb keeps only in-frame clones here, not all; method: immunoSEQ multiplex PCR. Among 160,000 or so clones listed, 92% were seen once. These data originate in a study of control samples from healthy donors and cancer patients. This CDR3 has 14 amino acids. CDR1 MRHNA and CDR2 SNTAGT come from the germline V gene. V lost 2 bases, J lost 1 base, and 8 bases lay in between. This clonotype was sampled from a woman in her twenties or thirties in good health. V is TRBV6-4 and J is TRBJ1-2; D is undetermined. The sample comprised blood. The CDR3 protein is CASSDAASNYGYTF. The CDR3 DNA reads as TGTGCCAGCAGTGACGCAGCAAGTAACTATGGCTACACCTTC.